The entry below describes one TCR beta chain. Generated by immunoSEQ multiplex PCR, the TCRdb table keeps only in-frame clones and is missing some. The profile shows 20,000 to 30,000 clones, less than 97% of them singletons. The entry originates in a study of T cells in tuberculosis. This CDR3 has 13 residues. J lost 4 bases, V lost 2 bases, and 2 bases had no gene match. The germline gives CDR1 SGDLS, CDR2 YYNGEE. This clonotype was sampled from a donor aged 10 to 29 with latent tuberculosis or without tuberculosis infection. The J gene is TRBJ2-5, the V gene TRBV9, with TRBD2 identical over 7 bases. Sequencing was done on a sample of PBMCs. The CDR3 sequence: CASSVGRAETQYF. In DNA form, the CDR3 reads TGTGCCAGCAGCGTGGGGAGGGCAGAGACCCAGTACTTC.